Below, 27 T cell receptor beta chains from the same sample are listed, as sequenced in a study of blood T cell repertoires in COVID-19. The protocol was immunoSEQ multiplex PCR, while the TCRdb copy is restricted to in-frame clones and leaves out a portion. The sample consists of approximately 190,000 clones, 75% to 90% of them appearing once. Sequencing was done on a sample of peripheral blood. These receptors all come from a man aged 60 to 69 with acute or convalescent COVID-19.

The chain has TRBV24-1 and TRBJ1-5; 7 bases line up with TRBD1. J lost 8 bases, V lost 2 bases, and 8 bases had no gene match. Germline V CDR1 and CDR2: KGHDR, SFDVKD. The CDR3 consists of 15 residues. The CDR3 is CATSDSRQGWKPQHF. CDR3 DNA: TGTGCCACCAGTGATTCACGACAGGGATGGAAGCCCCAGCATTTT.

The chain carries TRBV6-4 and TRBJ1-2, with unresolved D. Trimming left V 6 bases short and J 9 bases short, with 23 bases between. Germline lookup yields CDR1 MRHNA and CDR2 SNTAGT. This CDR3 contains 15 residues. The CDR3 protein is CASSPDPRSIISYTF. The CDR3 DNA reads as TGTGCCAGCAGCCCTGATCCTAGATCTATTATTAGCTACACCTTC.

This clone was seen a few times. The rearrangement uses TRBV18 and TRBJ1-2; 7 positions agree with TRBD1. With 5 bases clipped from V and 7 bases from J, the junction kept 10 bases outside the gene matches. Germline CDR1 KGHSH, CDR2 LQKENI. The length of the CDR3 is 14 residues. The CDR3 protein is CASSTTRGLIGYTF. The CDR3 DNA reads TGTGCCAGCTCAACTACTAGGGGGCTGATTGGCTACACCTTC.

The rearrangement joins TRBV23-1 to TRBJ1-5; no firm D call. TRBV23-1 is an open reading frame, and its role is uncertain. V was shortened by 7 bases and J by 4 bases, with 5 bases between the two germline ends. This CDR3 has 11 amino acids. The CDR3 bases are TGCGCCAGCACACATAATCAGCCCCAGCATTTT. As protein: CASTHNQPQHF.

The chain combines TRBV4-2 with TRBJ2-7; 9 bases are a match to TRBD2. Per the germline V gene, CDR1 is LGHNA and CDR2 is YNFKEQ. The CDR3 runs to 15 residues. Germline trimming cut 0 bases from V and 6 bases from J; bases unmatched to any gene: 6. CDR3 coding DNA: TGTGCCAGCAGCCAAGATGCGGGAGGGGATTTCGAGCAGTACTTC. This gives the protein CASSQDAGGDFEQYF.

This chain uses TRBV14 with TRBJ1-1, with 7 bases fitting TRBD1. Trimming at V came to 2 bases and at J to 4 bases, leaving 10 bases not matched to a gene. The CDR3 runs to 16 residues. Germline CDR1 reads SGHDN; CDR2 reads FVKESK. The CDR3 is CASSQLTGWDSTEAFF. As DNA, the CDR3 is TGTGCCAGCAGCCAATTGACAGGGTGGGATTCCACTGAAGCTTTCTTT.

V usage is TRBV7-3 and J usage is TRBJ2-1; TRBD1 agrees at 10 bases. The CDR3 has 13 amino acids. CDR1 is SGHTA and CDR2 is FQGTGA in the germline V gene. V trimming: 5 bases; J trimming: 8 bases; junction bases outside the gene matches: 3. The CDR3 DNA sequence: TGTGCCAGCAGCCGACAGGGGGCTGATGAGCAGTTCTTC. It encodes CASSRQGADEQFF. Full variable domain (outside the CDR3, taken from reference TRBV7-3 and TRBJ2-1): GAGVSQTPSNKVTEKGKYVELRCDPISGHTALYWYRQSLGQGPEFLIYFQGTGAADDSGLPNDRFFAVRPEGSVSTLKIQRTERGDSAVYLCASSRQGADEQFFGPGTRLTVL.

The V call is TRBV10-2, the J call TRBJ2-7; D not certain. The CDR3 is 12 amino acids. From germline, CDR1 is WSHSY and CDR2 SAAADI. With 3 bases removed from V and 0 bases from J, the gap between germline ends came to 3 bases. CDR3 nucleotides: TGCGCCAGCAGTGACGGCTCCTACGAGCAGTACTTC. It is translated as CASSDGSYEQYF.

This chain links TRBV6-6 with TRBJ1-2; D is ambiguous. The CDR3 totals 16 residues. Germline V gene data show CDR1 as MNHNY and CDR2 as SVGAGI (reference sequence). V dropped 4 bases and J dropped 0 bases, with 15 bases sitting between them. The CDR3 loop reads CASSSYSGLANYGYTF. The CDR3 region has the DNA TGTGCCAGCAGTTCTTACAGCGGCTTAGCTAACTATGGCTACACCTTC.

J is TRBJ1-2 and V is TRBV14; the D is unclear. Germline V lookup: CDR1 SGHDN, CDR2 FVKESK. The CDR3 has 13 amino acids. Trimming left V 0 bases short and J 8 bases short, with 10 bases between. The CDR3 region has the DNA TGTGCCAGCAGCCAAGATAACGCGGGAGGCTACACCTTC. Translation gives CASSQDNAGGYTF.

The CDR3 region is CASSLSGGPGNEQFF. The CDR3 DNA reads as TGCGCCAGCAGCTTGAGCGGGGGGCCTGGCAATGAGCAGTTCTTC. V gene TRBV5-1 combines with J gene TRBJ2-1, with 9 bases fitting TRBD2. This CDR3 comprises 15 residues. The junction had 5 bases not matched to a gene; V was cut back by 1 base and J by 6 bases. Germline V CDR1 and CDR2: SGHRS, YFSETQ.

The chain has TRBV12-3 or TRBV12-4 and TRBJ2-1, with TRBD1 matching over 7 bases. The CDR3 runs to 13 residues. Trimming took 5 bases from V and 10 from J; bases not matched to a gene: 8. In DNA, the CDR3 is TGTGCCAGCAGTCGCAACAGGGGACAAGAGCAGTTCTTC. Residues: CASSRNRGQEQFF.

The chain joins TRBV5-1 to TRBJ1-1, with 8 bases matching TRBD1. The trim removed 4 bases at V and 11 bases at J, leaving 10 bases unmatched. The CDR3 runs 13 residues. Germline V gene lookup returns CDR1 SGHRS and CDR2 YFSETQ. CDR3 sequence (DNA): TGCGCCAGCAGCCCGCAAGACAGGGGAATGGCTTTCTTT. Translating gives CASSPQDRGMAFF.

Only one count was recorded for this clone. The CDR3 DNA follows: TGTGCCAGCACGTCGGGGGGGCCTGATACGCAGTATTTT. Its translation: CASTSGGPDTQYF. This chain joins TRBV9 and TRBJ2-3; 8 bases are a match to TRBD2. CDR3 length: 13 residues. CDR1 and CDR2 from the germline V gene are SGDLS and YYNGEE. V gave up 6 bases and J gave up 6 bases; unmatched junction bases: 6. Full variable domain (remainder filled in from reference TRBV9 and TRBJ2-3): DSGVTQTPKHLITATGQRVTLRCSPRSGDLSVYWYQQSLDQGLQFLIQYYNGEERAKGNILERFSAQQFPDLHSELNLSSLELGDSALYFCASTSGGPDTQYFGPGTRLTVL.

The chain employs TRBV9 and TRBJ2-3, with D maybe TRBD1 (7 bases). This CDR3 spans 14 amino acids. Germline V gives CDR1 SGDLS, CDR2 YYNGEE. V lost 6 bases, J lost 4 bases, and 15 bases lay in between. The CDR3 nucleotides are TGTGCCAGCACCGGGACTCAGGGGGCAGATACGCAGTATTTT. Protein sequence: CASTGTQGADTQYF.

A few counts support this clone. The chain couples TRBV5-4 to TRBJ2-2; the match to TRBD2 covers 10 bases. V shed 4 bases, J shed 4 bases, and the junction held 10 bases outside the gene matches. There are 17 residues in the CDR3. Germline CDR1 and CDR2: SGHNT and YYREEE (reference sequence). CDR3 DNA sequence: TGTGCCAGCAGCCCCTTCCTAGCGGGAGACAGCACCGGGGAGCTGTTTTTT. The encoded protein is CASSPFLAGDSTGELFF.

The chain joins TRBV11-2 to TRBJ2-1, with 8 bases aligning to TRBD2. Per the germline V gene, CDR1 is SGHAT and CDR2 is FQNNGV. The CDR3 sequence is 15 residues long. Trimming removed 3 bases from V and 10 bases from J; junction bases left unmatched: 11. CDR3 sequence reads: CASSFPAGVGWEQFF. The CDR3 coding sequence is TGTGCCAGCAGCTTTCCAGCGGGAGTGGGTTGGGAGCAGTTCTTC.

This chain uses TRBV21-1 with TRBJ2-1; the D call in the table, TRBD2, was not verified against the DNA. TRBV21-1 counts as a pseudogene. This CDR3 is 18 amino acids long. CDR3: CASSKDSLGTSVHNEQFF. CDR3 nucleotide sequence: TGTGCCAGCAGCAAAGACTCCCTGGGTACTAGCGTCCACAATGAGCAGTTCTTC.

This clone has at least ten counts. At the DNA level, this CDR3 is encoded by other sequences in the same sample as well. The gene calls are TRBV30 and TRBJ1-2; D gene ambiguous. V lost 2 bases, J lost 0 bases, and 4 bases lay in between. Germline V gene data show CDR1 as GTSNPN and CDR2 as SVGIG (reference sequence). The CDR3 is 12 amino acids. In nucleotides, the CDR3 is TGTGCCTGGAGTCCCACTAACTATGGCTACACCTTC. The encoded protein is CAWSPTNYGYTF.

This rearrangement joins TRBV6-5 to TRBJ1-2; D not resolved. The germline V gene encodes CDR1 MNHEY and CDR2 SVGAGI. V was pared by 1 base and J by 7 bases, with 13 bases between. The CDR3 is made up of 14 amino acids. In DNA form, the CDR3 reads TGTGCCAGCAGTTACTATGGCGCCCGAGGTGGCTACACCTTC. It yields the protein CASSYYGARGGYTF.

The rearrangement links TRBV5-4 to TRBJ2-2, with D possibly being TRBD1 (6 bases). CDR1 SGHNT and CDR2 YYREEE come from the germline V gene (reference sequence). This CDR3 comprises 14 residues. With 4 bases removed from V and 6 bases from J, the gap between germline ends came to 13 bases. The DNA for the CDR3 is TGTGCCAGCAGCGAGGACAGCTTGCCCGGGGAGCTGTTTTTT. Translated, it gives CASSEDSLPGELFF.

The rearrangement links TRBV9 to TRBJ2-3; D is uncertain. The germline CDR1 and CDR2 sequences are SGDLS and YYNGEE. This CDR3 has 15 residues. V dropped 0 bases and J dropped 1 base, with 9 bases sitting between them. CDR3 sequence: CASSVGGGGTDTQYF. As DNA, the CDR3 is TGTGCCAGCAGCGTAGGCGGCGGAGGCACAGATACGCAGTATTTT.

This clone has just one count. The chain recombines TRBV6-5 with TRBJ1-2; D is perhaps TRBD1 (5 bases). The CDR3 is made up of 15 amino acids. Per the germline V gene, CDR1 is MNHEY and CDR2 is SVGAGI. Trimming stripped 7 bases from V and 8 bases from J, with 23 bases between. This CDR3 reads CASKRGIGGFDGYTF. The CDR3 coding sequence is TGTGCCAGCAAGCGGGGGATCGGGGGGTTCGACGGCTACACCTTC.

CDR3 DNA: TGTGCCAGCAGTGAAGCGCGGGGGACTTCACCCCTCCACTTT. Its translation is CASSEARGTSPLHF. V gene TRBV2 combines with J gene TRBJ1-6, with a tentative D call TRBD1 (5 bases). Trimming took off 0 bases at V and 9 bases at J, with 9 bases between the two ends. The CDR3 has 14 amino acids. Germline V gene data show CDR1 as SNHLY and CDR2 as FYNNEI.

The chain joins TRBV18 to TRBJ2-1, with D perhaps TRBD2 (6 bases). Germline lookup yields CDR1 KGHSH and CDR2 LQKENI. This CDR3 region has 14 residues. Trimming took 3 bases from V and 7 from J, leaving 13 bases between them. CDR3 sequence reads: CASSPPSAGNEQFF. The CDR3 nucleotides are TGTGCCAGCTCACCGCCATCGGCGGGAAATGAGCAGTTCTTC.

The DNA for the CDR3 is TGTGCCAGCAGCTCTGGACTAGCGGGGGGGACTCAAGAGACCCAGTACTTC. It translates to CASSSGLAGGTQETQYF. This chain joins TRBV5-5 and TRBJ2-5; 15 positions agree with TRBD2. Trimming took 3 bases from V and 2 from J; bases not matched to a gene: 5. CDR3 length: 17 amino acids. Germline-derived CDR1 and CDR2 are SGHKS and YYEKEE (reference sequence).

This sequence joins TRBV10-3 and TRBJ1-3; D unresolved. The V end was cut by 5 bases, the J end by 0 bases, with 5 bases between. This CDR3 has 13 amino acids. Germline CDR1 and CDR2: ENHRY and SYGVKD. The CDR3, as DNA: TGTGCCATCAGTCCATCCTCTGGAAACACCATATATTTT. Its protein is CAISPSSGNTIYF.